This passage covers 8 T cell receptor beta chains from one sample sequenced in a study of blood T cell repertoires in COVID-19. Profiled with immunoSEQ multiplex PCR; TCRdb holds only in-frame clones, not every one. The data show about 220,000 clones, around 84% seen once. Sequencing used peripheral blood. The receptors derive from a middle-aged man with active or convalescent COVID-19.

The J gene is TRBJ1-6, the V gene TRBV14; D ambiguous. Per the germline V gene, CDR1 is SGHDN and CDR2 is FVKESK. Trimming took off 3 bases at V and 0 bases at J, with 9 bases between the two ends. This CDR3 contains 16 residues. The CDR3 DNA is TGTGCCAGCAGCCACCCGGGGAGCTCCTATAATTCACCCCTCCACTTT. Translated: CASSHPGSSYNSPLHF.

Only one count was recorded for this clone. The rearrangement uses TRBV5-1 and TRBJ1-2; 8 bases align to TRBD1. Germline lookup yields CDR1 SGHRS and CDR2 YFSETQ. CDR3 length equals 15 residues. J gave up 0 bases and V 3 bases, and 4 bases lay outside the gene matches. CDR3 region: CASSSTGEANYGYTF. CDR3 nucleotides: TGCGCCAGCAGCTCGACAGGGGAGGCTAACTATGGCTACACCTTC.

This clone has a single count. As DNA, the CDR3 is TGTGCCAGCAGCTTGCTCGCAGGGGGCAGGAACGAGCAGTACTTC. Translated: CASSLLAGGRNEQYF. The chain couples TRBV5-6 to TRBJ2-7; 8 bases align to TRBD1. This CDR3 spans 15 amino acids. Losses at the gene ends were 1 base for V and 5 bases for J; bases not matched to a gene: 8. CDR1 SGHDT and CDR2 YYEEEE come from the germline V gene.

The chain recombines TRBV28 with TRBJ2-5; possibly TRBD2 for D (6 bases). Germline CDR1 is MDHEN and CDR2 is SYDVKM. V shed 5 bases and J shed 9 bases, with 19 bases lying between them. The CDR3 runs 14 residues. CDR3 amino acids: CASSPTGTPGAQYF. The CDR3, as DNA: TGTGCCAGCAGTCCCACCGGGACCCCGGGGGCCCAGTACTTC.

This clone came up once. The chain joins TRBV6-6 to TRBJ1-4; a weak D match, TRBD1 (6 bases). Between the trimmed V and J ends, which lost 2 bases and 6 bases, there was a span of 13 bases. CDR3 length equals 15 residues. CDR1 is MNHNY and CDR2 is SVGAGI in the germline V gene (reference sequence). In nucleotides, the CDR3 is TGTGCCAGCAGTTACGGTTCAGGGGAGCATGAAAAACTGTTTTTT. This sequence encodes CASSYGSGEHEKLFF.

This chain links TRBV5-8 with TRBJ2-3, with 7 bases that match TRBD1. Losses at the gene ends were 4 bases for V and 5 bases for J; bases not matched to a gene: 16. The CDR3 is 17 residues long. CDR1 SGHTS and CDR2 YDEGEE come from the germline V gene. CDR3 residues: CASSPGVGGGSGDTQYF. The DNA of the CDR3 is TGTGCCAGCAGCCCCGGGGTAGGGGGCGGCTCGGGAGATACGCAGTATTTT.

This chain connects TRBV12-5 to TRBJ1-1, with D tentatively TRBD1 (5 bases). The CDR3 spans 11 residues. V lost 7 bases to trimming and J lost 11 bases, with 14 bases between them. Germline CDR1 and CDR2: LGHNT and FRNRAP. The CDR3: CASALDKDAFF. CDR3 sequence (DNA): TGTGCTAGTGCCTTGGACAAGGACGCTTTCTTT. The full variable domain, with the rest looked up from reference TRBV12-5 and TRBJ1-1, is DARVTQTPRHKVTEMGQEVTMRCQPILGHNTVFWYRQTMMQGLELLAYFRNRAPLDDSGMPKDRFSAEMPDATLATLKIQPSEPRDSAVYFCASALDKDAFFGQGTRLTVV.

This clone was observed once. The CDR3 sequence: CASGPGQGTETQYF. The CDR3 bases are TGTGCCAGCGGACCGGGACAGGGTACCGAGACCCAGTACTTC. The rearrangement links TRBV18 to TRBJ2-5, with 9 bases lining up with TRBD1. The germline CDR1 and CDR2 sequences are KGHSH and LQKENI. V lost 8 bases, J lost 5 bases, and 9 bases stayed unmatched. This CDR3 has 14 amino acids.